The 5 T cell receptor beta chains listed next were all sequenced from one sample in a study of T cells in Graves' hyperthyroidism and ophthalmopathy. RNA transcripts gave rise to amplified TCR beta CDR3 regions. HTBI primers were employed in a first-round RT-PCR of the TCR CDR3. TCRdb called the multiplex PCR reads again in MiXCR, with one record for every CDR3 protein. The profile shows 530,000 or so distinct CDR3 sequences, approximately 25% of them singletons. Sequencing was carried out using blood. The receptors originated from a woman between 25 and 40 years old with Graves' ophthalmopathy.

The sample holds a few counts of this clonotype. The chain recombines TRBV18 with TRBJ1-2; possible D gene TRBD1, 5 bases. CDR1 KGHSH and CDR2 LQKENI come from the germline V gene. Deletions cut 4 bases from V and 6 bases from J, with 15 bases between. The CDR3 is 14 amino acids. This chain's CDR3 is CASSLAGGDHGYTF. CDR3 nucleotides: TGTGCCAGCTCACTAGCGGGAGGGGACCATGGCTACACCTTC.

This clonotype was recorded many times. This rearrangement joins TRBV6-5 to TRBJ1-2; D is possibly TRBD1 (5 bases). Germline V gene sequence: CDR1 MNHEY, CDR2 SVGAGI. V lost 0 bases and J 7 bases, leaving 15 bases between the germline ends. This CDR3 has 15 amino acids. The CDR3: CASSYSPQGLGGYTF. In nucleotides, the CDR3 is TGTGCCAGCAGTTACTCCCCGCAGGGCCTGGGTGGCTACACCTTC.

There are many counts of this clonotype. V and J are TRBV19 and TRBJ2-7, with 7 bases aligning to TRBD1. This CDR3 region has 13 residues. Trimming removed 4 bases from V and 6 bases from J; junction bases left unmatched: 6. The V gene's germline CDR1 is LNHDA and CDR2 SQIVND (reference sequence). CDR3 sequence: CASSKTGDAEQYF. The CDR3 DNA follows: TGTGCCAGTAGTAAAACAGGGGACGCCGAGCAGTACTTC.

As to this clonotype: This sequence may be a read error, since a much larger clone differs from it by one base. J is TRBJ1-3 and V is TRBV12-3 or TRBV12-4, with no clear D. CDR3 length: 16 residues. CDR3 amino acids: CASSLNGEGTGNTVYF. CDR3 sequence (DNA): TGTGCCAGCAGTTTAAACGGGGAAGGCACTGGAAACACCGTATATTTT.

This clonotype was detected many times. This chain connects TRBV7-3 to TRBJ2-2; the match to TRBD2 covers 9 bases. The CDR3 has 21 amino acids. V was clipped by 0 bases and J by 1 base; unmatched bases: 15. Looked up from germline, CDR1 is SGHTA and CDR2 is FQGTGA. The CDR3 nucleotides are TGTGCCAGCAGCTTAACGACCCCGGCCCTGCTAGCGGGGAGGAACACCGGGGAGCTGTTTTTT. This encodes CASSLTTPALLAGRNTGELFF.